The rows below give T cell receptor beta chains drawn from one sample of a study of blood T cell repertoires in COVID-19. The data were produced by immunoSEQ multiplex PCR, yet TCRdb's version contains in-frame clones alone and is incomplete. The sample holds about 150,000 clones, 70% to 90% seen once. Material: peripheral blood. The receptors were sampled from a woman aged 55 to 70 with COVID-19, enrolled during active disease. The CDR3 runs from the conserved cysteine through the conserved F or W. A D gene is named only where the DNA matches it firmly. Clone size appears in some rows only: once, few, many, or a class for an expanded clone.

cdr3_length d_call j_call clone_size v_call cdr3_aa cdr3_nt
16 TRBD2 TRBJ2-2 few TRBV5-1 CASSSVAGGNTGELFF TGCGCCAGCAGCTCGGTAGCGGGTGGGAACACCGGGGAGCTGTTTTTT
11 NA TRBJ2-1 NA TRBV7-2 CASSFRNEQFF TGTGCCAGCAGCTTTAGAAATGAGCAGTTCTTC
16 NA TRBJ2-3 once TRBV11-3 CASSFSGGPKGDTQYF TGTGCCAGCAGCTTTTCGGGGGGCCCAAAAGGCGATACGCAGTATTTT
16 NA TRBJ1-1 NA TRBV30 CAWSAPGGLGNTEAFF TGTGCCTGGAGTGCTCCCGGGGGATTAGGGAACACTGAAGCTTTCTTT
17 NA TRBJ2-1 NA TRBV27 CASSLSPRRSSYNEQFF TGTGCCAGCAGTTTATCCCCGAGGAGGAGCTCCTACAATGAGCAGTTCTTC
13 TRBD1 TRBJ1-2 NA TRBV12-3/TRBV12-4 CASSFDREYGYTF TGTGCCAGCAGTTTTGACAGGGAATATGGCTACACCTTC
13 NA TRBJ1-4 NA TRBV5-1 CASSPRWGEKLFF TGCGCCAGCAGCCCCCGGTGGGGCGAAAAACTGTTTTTT
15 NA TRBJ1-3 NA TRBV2 CASTDFPGSGNTIYF TGTGCCAGCACGGACTTTCCCGGATCTGGAAACACCATATATTTT
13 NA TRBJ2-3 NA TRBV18 CASSPLRGDTQYF TGTGCCAGCTCACCCCTCCGCGGAGATACGCAGTATTTT
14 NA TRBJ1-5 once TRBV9 CASSVGAANQPQHF TGTGCCAGCAGCGTAGGGGCAGCAAATCAGCCCCAGCATTTT
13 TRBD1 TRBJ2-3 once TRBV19 CASSDRGRRTQYF TGTGCCAGCTCGGACAGGGGGAGACGGACGCAGTATTTT
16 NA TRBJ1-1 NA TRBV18 CASSPSLSLGAGEAFF TGTGCCAGCTCACCCTCCCTTTCGTTGGGGGCGGGTGAAGCTTTCTTT
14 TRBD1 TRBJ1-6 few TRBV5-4 CAGLDRGTDSPLHF TGTGCCGGCCTCGACAGGGGGACGGATTCACCCCTCCACTTT
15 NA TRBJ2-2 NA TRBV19 CATQPWRGNTGELFF TGTGCCACTCAACCATGGCGGGGGAACACCGGGGAGCTGTTTTTT
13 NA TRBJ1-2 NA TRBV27 CASSPPGTSGYTF TGTGCCAGCAGTCCCCCCGGGACAAGCGGCTACACCTTC
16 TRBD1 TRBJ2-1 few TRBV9 CASSVTPGQGFHEQFF TGTGCCAGCAGCGTAACCCCGGGACAGGGGTTCCATGAGCAGTTCTTC
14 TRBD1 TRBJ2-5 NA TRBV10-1 CASSSRGLGETQYF TGCGCCAGCAGTTCCAGGGGGCTTGGAGAGACCCAGTACTTC
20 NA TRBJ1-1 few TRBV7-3 CASSTLPQMGLSIMNTEAFF TGTGCCAGCAGCACTCTACCCCAGATGGGGCTAAGCATCATGAACACTGAAGCTTTCTTT
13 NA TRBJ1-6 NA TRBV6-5 CATRPSNNSPLHF TGTGCCACGCGGCCGAGTAATAATTCACCCCTCCACTTT
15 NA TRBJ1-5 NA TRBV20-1 CSASSRDKGRKPQHF TGCAGTGCTAGTTCCCGGGACAAGGGGAGAAAGCCCCAGCATTTT
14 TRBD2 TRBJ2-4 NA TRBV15 CATSGLAVKNIQYF TGTGCCACCTCTGGACTAGCGGTTAAAAACATTCAGTACTTC
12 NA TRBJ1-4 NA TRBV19 CASSTQTNMLFF TGTGCCAGTAGTACCCAGACTAACATGCTGTTTTTT
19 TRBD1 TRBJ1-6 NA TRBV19 CASSLRPGQAGSYNSPLHF TGTGCCAGTAGTCTAAGACCGGGACAGGCGGGCTCCTATAATTCACCCCTCCACTTT
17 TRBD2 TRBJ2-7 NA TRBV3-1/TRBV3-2 CASSQGLAGGLPYEQYF TGTGCCAGCAGCCAAGGACTAGCGGGAGGGCTCCCCTACGAGCAGTACTTC
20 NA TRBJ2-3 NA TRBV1 CTSSQDRYSGRKYSSDTQYF TGCACCAGCAGCCAAGATAGGTATAGCGGGAGGAAGTATAGTTCAGATACGCAGTATTTT